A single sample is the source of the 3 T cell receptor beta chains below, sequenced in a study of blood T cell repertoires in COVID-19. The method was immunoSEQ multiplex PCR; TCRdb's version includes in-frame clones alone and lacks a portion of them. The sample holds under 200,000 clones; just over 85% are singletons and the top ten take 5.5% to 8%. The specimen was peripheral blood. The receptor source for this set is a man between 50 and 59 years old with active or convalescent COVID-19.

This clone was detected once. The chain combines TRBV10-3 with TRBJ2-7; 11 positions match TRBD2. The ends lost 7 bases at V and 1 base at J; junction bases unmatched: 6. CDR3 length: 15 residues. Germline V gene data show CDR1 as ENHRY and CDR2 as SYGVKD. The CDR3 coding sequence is TGTGCCATCACACCCGGGACTAGCGGATCCTACGAGCAGTACTTC. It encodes CAITPGTSGSYEQYF.

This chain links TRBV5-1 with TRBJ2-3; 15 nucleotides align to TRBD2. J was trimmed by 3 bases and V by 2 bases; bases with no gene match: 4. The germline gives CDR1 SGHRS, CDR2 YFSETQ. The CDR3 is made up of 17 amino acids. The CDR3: CASSFGTSGGPTDTQYF. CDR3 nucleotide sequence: TGCGCCAGCAGCTTCGGGACTAGCGGGGGGCCAACAGATACGCAGTATTTT.

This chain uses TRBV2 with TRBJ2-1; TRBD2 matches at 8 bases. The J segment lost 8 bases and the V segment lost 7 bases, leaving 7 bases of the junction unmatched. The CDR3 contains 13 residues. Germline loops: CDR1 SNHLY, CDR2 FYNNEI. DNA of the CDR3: TGTGCCAGCACTACCGGGGGGGCCTATGAGCAGTTCTTC. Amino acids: CASTTGGAYEQFF.